Listed here is a single T cell receptor (beta chain). TCRdb re-analysed the 5' RACE reads in MiXCR, keeping a single row per CDR3 protein. The sample consists of hundreds of thousands of distinct CDR3 sequences, over 8.5% of them appearing once. This record belongs to a study of identical twins. Trimming removed 1 base at V and 2 bases at J, with 9 bases between. CDR3 size: 14 residues. The same specimen was also included in a second study, on yellow fever vaccine responses in identical twins.

The sequencing sample was made of CD8+ T cells sorted from blood. The rearrangement uses TRBV12-3 or TRBV12-4 and TRBJ2-7; tentative D call: TRBD1 (5 bases). This sequence was found in a woman younger than 35 in good health. The CDR3 loop is CASSLGTKPYEQYF. CDR3 nucleotides: TGTGCCAGCAGTTTAGGGACAAAACCCTACGAGCAGTACTTC.